The 22 T cell receptor beta chains below were found in one sample sequenced in a study of OX40 agonist ivuxolimab in advanced cancers. TCRdb's table, derived via immunoSEQ multiplex PCR, lists solely in-frame clones and lacks some. This sample has 55,000 to 80,000 clones, with 91% found just once. The sequencing here drew on CD4+ or CD8+ T cells sorted from blood, taken in a trial of the OX40 agonist ivuxolimab. These receptors were taken from an adult with an advanced solid tumor such as melanoma, head and neck, liver or kidney cancer.

This sequence joins TRBV5-1 and TRBJ2-3; tentative D call: TRBD2 (6 bases). V lost 0 bases and J 0 bases, leaving 8 bases between the germline ends. Looked up from germline, CDR1 is SGHRS and CDR2 is YFSETQ. The CDR3 sequence is 15 residues long. The CDR3 loop reads CASSLAGASTDTQYF. CDR3 nucleotide sequence: TGCGCCAGCAGCTTGGCGGGAGCAAGCACAGATACGCAGTATTTT.

V usage is TRBV7-4 and J usage is TRBJ2-7; either TRBD1 or TRBD2 may supply D (5 bases each). Trimming left V 7 bases short and J 2 bases short, with 15 bases between. The germline V gene has CDR1 SGHVT and CDR2 SQSDAQ. The length of the CDR3 is 14 residues. CDR3 region: CASKVRGLAYEQYF. The DNA for the CDR3 is TGTGCCAGCAAAGTACGGGGCTTGGCCTACGAGCAGTACTTC.

This chain links TRBV7-9 with TRBJ1-1, with no clear D. CDR3 length equals 12 residues. The V gene's germline CDR1 is SEHNR and CDR2 FQNEAQ (reference sequence). Trimming removed 2 bases from V and 4 bases from J, with 5 bases in between. For the CDR3, the DNA is TGTGCCAGCAGCTTAATTGGCACTGAAGCTTTCTTT. Its translation: CASSLIGTEAFF. Complete variable domain (other parts from reference TRBV7-9 and TRBJ1-1): DTGVSQNPRHKITKRGQNVTFRCDPISEHNRLYWYRQTLGQGPEFLTYFQNEAQLEKSRLLSDRFSAERPKGSFSTLEIQRTEQGDSAMYLCASSLIGTEAFFGQGTRLTVV.

The J gene is TRBJ2-1, the V gene TRBV7-2, with a possible D match to TRBD2 (5 bases). Trimming removed 5 bases from V and 2 bases from J, with 10 bases in between. The CDR3 spans 14 residues. Germline-derived CDR1 and CDR2 are SGHTA and FQGNSA. CDR3 in amino acids: CASSGYGTYNEQFF. CDR3 in DNA: TGTGCCAGCAGCGGATACGGGACCTACAATGAGCAGTTCTTC.

The V gene is TRBV7-6, the J gene TRBJ2-7; no reliable D call. The CDR3 contains 14 residues. Germline CDR1 is SGHVS and CDR2 is FNYEAQ. V shed 5 bases and J shed 0 bases, with 11 bases lying between them. CDR3 DNA: TGTGCCAGCAGCCCCAACAGCGTCTCCTACGAGCAGTACTTC. The encoded protein is CASSPNSVSYEQYF.

V and J are TRBV18 and TRBJ2-7; no firm D call. CDR3 size: 14 residues. CDR1 and CDR2 (germline): KGHSH, LQKENI. V lost 0 bases, J lost 2 bases, and 8 bases lay in between. The CDR3 here is CASSPPNPPYEQYF. In DNA, the CDR3 is TGTGCCAGCTCACCACCTAACCCTCCCTACGAGCAGTACTTC.

The chain is built from TRBV7-6 and TRBJ2-7; D possibly corresponds to TRBD2 (6 bases). Trimming took 5 bases from V and 0 from J, leaving 11 bases between them. The CDR3 is 14 residues long. Germline V gene sequence: CDR1 SGHVS, CDR2 FNYEAQ. As DNA, the CDR3 is TGTGCCAGCAGCCCAGGCGGGGCCTCCTACGAGCAGTACTTC. Its protein product is CASSPGGASYEQYF.

This clone came up once. The V gene is TRBV30, the J gene TRBJ1-6; perhaps TRBD1 as D (6 bases). The CDR3 spans 15 residues. Germline V lookup: CDR1 GTSNPN, CDR2 SVGIG (reference sequence). Trimming took 2 bases from V and 2 from J, leaving 10 bases between them. CDR3 amino acids: CAWSSRGTYNSPLHF. The CDR3 DNA reads TGTGCCTGGAGTAGCAGGGGAACCTATAATTCACCCCTCCACTTT. Filled out from reference TRBV30 and TRBJ1-6, the complete variable domain reads SQTIHQWPATLVQPVGSPLSLECTVEGTSNPNLYWYRQAAGRGLQLLFYSVGIGQISSEVPQNLSASRPQDRQFILSSKKLLLSDSGFYLCAWSSRGTYNSPLHFGNGTRLTVT.

This sequence joins TRBV28 and TRBJ2-5; 7 nucleotides agree with TRBD1. CDR3 length: 14 amino acids. Trimming removed 6 bases from V and 1 base from J; junction bases left unmatched: 5. CDR1 and CDR2 from the germline V gene are MDHEN and SYDVKM. The DNA of the CDR3 is TGTGCCAGCAGACGAGACAGGGTCCAAGAGACCCAGTACTTC. Translated, it gives CASRRDRVQETQYF. Filled out from reference TRBV28 and TRBJ2-5, the complete variable domain reads DVKVTQSSRYLVKRTGEKVFLECVQDMDHENMFWYRQDPGLGLRLIYFSYDVKMKEKGDIPEGYSVSREKKERFSLILESASTNQTSMYLCASRRDRVQETQYFGPGTRLLVL.

The J gene is TRBJ2-7, the V gene TRBV28; 8 bases fit TRBD2. The CDR3 spans 16 residues. In germline, CDR1 is MDHEN, CDR2 SYDVKM. The ends lost 5 bases at V and 2 bases at J; junction bases unmatched: 11. The CDR3 reads CASSPPLVAGPYEQYF. The CDR3 coding sequence is TGTGCCAGCAGTCCACCGTTGGTAGCGGGGCCCTACGAGCAGTACTTC.

The gene calls are TRBV7-3 and TRBJ2-3, with 10 bases that match TRBD2. The germline CDR1 and CDR2 sequences are SGHTA and FQGTGA. The CDR3 totals 14 residues. V gave up 4 bases and J gave up 4 bases; unmatched junction bases: 2. The CDR3 DNA follows: TGTGCCAGCAGCTCGGGACTAGCGTCAGATACGCAGTATTTT. It encodes CASSSGLASDTQYF.

The chain joins TRBV29-1 to TRBJ2-7, with D unclear. CDR1 and CDR2 from the germline V gene are SQVTM and ANQGSEA. This CDR3 is built from 13 residues. V lost 4 bases to trimming and J lost 0 bases, with 10 bases between them. This chain's CDR3 is CSVVWQSSYEQYF. As DNA, the CDR3 is TGCAGCGTTGTATGGCAAAGCTCCTACGAGCAGTACTTC.

The V gene is TRBV11-2, the J gene TRBJ1-1; D is ambiguous. Germline assignment: CDR1 SGHAT and CDR2 FQNNGV. Trimming took off 11 bases at V and 3 bases at J, with 13 bases between the two ends. The CDR3 extends over 12 amino acids. The CDR3 coding sequence is TGTGCCTCAAGGGAGGGCCACACTGAAGCTTTCTTT. This gives the protein CASREGHTEAFF. Together with reference TRBV11-2 and TRBJ1-1, the CDR3 gives the full variable domain: EAGVAQSPRYKIIEKRQSVAFWCNPISGHATLYWYQQILGQGPKLLIQFQNNGVVDDSQLPKDRFSAERLKGVDSTLKIQPAKLEDSAVYLCASREGHTEAFFGQGTRLTVV.

V usage is TRBV5-1 and J usage is TRBJ2-1; 10 bases line up with TRBD2. The length of the CDR3 is 16 residues. J was trimmed by 6 bases and V by 0 bases; bases with no gene match: 6. Germline CDR1 SGHRS, CDR2 YFSETQ. The CDR3 sequence is CASSLGGLAGVNEQFF. CDR3 nucleotide sequence: TGCGCCAGCAGCTTGGGTGGGCTAGCGGGAGTCAATGAGCAGTTCTTC.

CDR3 bases: TGTGCCAGCAGAACTCAGTTCTACGAGCAGTACTTC. This sequence encodes CASRTQFYEQYF. The rearrangement joins TRBV2 to TRBJ2-7; D unresolved. The germline V and J ends were trimmed by 6 bases and 3 bases, with 9 bases remaining between them. Per the germline V gene, CDR1 is SNHLY and CDR2 is FYNNEI. The CDR3 is made up of 12 amino acids. The full variable domain, its missing parts supplied by reference TRBV2 and TRBJ2-7, is EPEVTQTPSHQVTQMGQEVILRCVPISNHLYFYWYRQILGQKVEFLVSFYNNEISEKSEIFDDQFSVERPDGSNFTLKIRSTKLEDSAMYFCASRTQFYEQYFGPGTRLTVT.

This clone was observed a single time. The J gene is TRBJ1-1, the V gene TRBV30; D perhaps matches TRBD1 (6 bases). V dropped 3 bases and J dropped 0 bases, with 8 bases sitting between them. CDR3 length: 13 residues. CDR1 and CDR2 from the germline V gene are GTSNPN and SVGIG (reference sequence). In DNA, the CDR3 is TGTGCCTGGAGAGGGGGGCTGAACACTGAAGCTTTCTTT. This encodes CAWRGGLNTEAFF. Complete variable domain (other parts from reference TRBV30 and TRBJ1-1): SQTIHQWPATLVQPVGSPLSLECTVEGTSNPNLYWYRQAAGRGLQLLFYSVGIGQISSEVPQNLSASRPQDRQFILSSKKLLLSDSGFYLCAWRGGLNTEAFFGQGTRLTVV.

The V call is TRBV27, the J call TRBJ2-3, with D perhaps TRBD2 (6 bases). V lost 4 bases and J lost 2, with 19 bases in between. The CDR3 loop spans 17 amino acids. CDR1 and CDR2 (germline): MNHEY, SMNVEV (reference sequence). CDR3 sequence reads: CASSYRIAEKSTDTQYF. CDR3 coding DNA: TGTGCCAGCAGTTACCGGATAGCGGAGAAGTCCACAGATACGCAGTATTTT.

This clone was counted a single time. The genes are TRBV6-5 and TRBJ2-4; 13 nucleotides agree with TRBD2. V was clipped by 6 bases and J by 7 bases; unmatched bases: 6. Germline assignment: CDR1 MNHEY and CDR2 SVGAGI. CDR3 length: 15 amino acids. The CDR3: CASSHGTSGINIQYF. CDR3 sequence (DNA): TGTGCCAGCAGCCACGGGACTAGCGGGATTAACATTCAGTACTTC.

CDR3 region: CASSLGGNQETQYF. The CDR3 DNA sequence: TGTGCCAGCAGCTTGGGGGGGAATCAAGAGACCCAGTACTTC. V usage is TRBV7-2 and J usage is TRBJ2-5, with 7 bases fitting TRBD2. This CDR3 region has 14 residues. Losses at the gene ends were 3 bases for V and 2 bases for J; bases not matched to a gene: 3. Germline lookup yields CDR1 SGHTA and CDR2 FQGNSA. Full variable domain (outside the CDR3, taken from reference TRBV7-2 and TRBJ2-5): GAGVSQSPSNKVTEKGKDVELRCDPISGHTALYWYRQSLGQGLEFLIYFQGNSAPDKSGLPSDRFSAERTGGSVSTLTIQRTQQEDSAVYLCASSLGGNQETQYFGPGTRLLVL.

This clone was detected only a few times. The chain recombines TRBV9 with TRBJ1-2, with a weak D call TRBD1 (6 bases). Germline V CDR1 and CDR2: SGDLS, YYNGEE. This CDR3 has 14 amino acids. Deletions cut 5 bases from V and 4 bases from J, with 15 bases between. The CDR3 DNA is TGTGCCAGCAGAAGAACAGGGTCTGGCTATGGCTACACCTTC. This sequence encodes CASRRTGSGYGYTF.

This clone has only one observation. CDR3 sequence: CAIRDFRSSYNEQFF. The CDR3 DNA is TGTGCCATCAGGGACTTCCGAAGCTCCTACAATGAGCAGTTCTTC. The chain is built from TRBV10-3 and TRBJ2-1, with D possibly TRBD2 on 5 matching bases. The germline V and J ends were trimmed by 6 bases and 0 bases, with 12 bases remaining between them. This CDR3 has 15 amino acids. Germline CDR1 reads ENHRY; CDR2 reads SYGVKD.

This clone was observed a single time. The V call is TRBV5-1, the J call TRBJ2-2, with 9 positions matching TRBD1. Germline V gene lookup returns CDR1 SGHRS and CDR2 YFSETQ. V trimming: 4 bases; J trimming: 4 bases; junction bases outside the gene matches: 8. The CDR3 length is 16 residues. The chain's CDR3 is CASSRQTGGSTGELFF. As DNA, the CDR3 is TGCGCCAGCAGCAGACAGACAGGGGGGTCCACCGGGGAGCTGTTTTTT.